This T cell receptor (beta chain) was documented in a study of shared clonotypes between healthy human individuals. Repertoires were generated with immunoSEQ multiplex PCR, while TCRdb's copy carries only in-frame clones and drops some. Among around 1,000,000 clones listed, around three quarters were seen once. V was clipped by 6 bases and J by 5 bases; unmatched bases: 7. Germline CDR1 ENHRY, CDR2 SYGVKD. CDR3 length equals 15 residues. The clonotype comes from a young man in good health. Some clones in this sample may be carry-over from other donors' samples. Sequencing input: memory CD4+ T cells from PBMCs. Sample subset: CD45RA-negative fraction. The chain recombines TRBV10-3 with TRBJ2-6; 7 positions match TRBD1. Here the CDR3 reads CAISGTALRANVLTF. The CDR3, as DNA: TGTGCCATCAGCGGGACAGCTCTTAGGGCCAACGTCCTGACTTTC.